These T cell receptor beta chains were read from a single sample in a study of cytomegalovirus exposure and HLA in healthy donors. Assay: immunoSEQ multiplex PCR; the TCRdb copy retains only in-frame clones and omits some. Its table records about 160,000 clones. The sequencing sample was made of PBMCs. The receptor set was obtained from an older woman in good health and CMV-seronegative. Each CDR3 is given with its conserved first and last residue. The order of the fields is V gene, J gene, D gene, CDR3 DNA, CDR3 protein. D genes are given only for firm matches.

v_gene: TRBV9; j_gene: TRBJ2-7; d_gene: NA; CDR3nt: TGTGCCAGCAGCCCTGGCGGCAGGGCTCACTACTTC; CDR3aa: CASSPGGRAHYF
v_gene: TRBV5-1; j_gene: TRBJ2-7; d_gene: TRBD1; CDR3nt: TGCGCCAGCACGGAAGGGACAGGGGCCTACGAGCAGTACTTC; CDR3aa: CASTEGTGAYEQYF
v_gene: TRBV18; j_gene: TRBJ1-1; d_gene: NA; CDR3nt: TGTGCCAGCTCACCGTTACAGGTGGTGGATGAAGCTTTCTTT; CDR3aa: CASSPLQVVDEAFF
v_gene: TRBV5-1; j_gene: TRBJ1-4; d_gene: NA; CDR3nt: TGCGCCAGCAGCTTGAGGCGGGGCGGTGAAAAACTGTTTTTT; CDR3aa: CASSLRRGGEKLFF
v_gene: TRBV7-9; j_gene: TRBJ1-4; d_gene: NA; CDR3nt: TGTGCCAGCAGCTTAAGAGGGACTAATGAAAAACTGTTTTTT; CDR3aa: CASSLRGTNEKLFF
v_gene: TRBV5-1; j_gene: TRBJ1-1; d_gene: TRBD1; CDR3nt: TGCGCCAGCAGTCGGGGGACAGGGAGCACTGAAGCTTTCTTT; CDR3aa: CASSRGTGSTEAFF
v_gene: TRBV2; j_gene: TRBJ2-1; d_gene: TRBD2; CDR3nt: TGTGCCAGCAGTCGGACTAGCGCAGACAATGAGCAGTTCTTC; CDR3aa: CASSRTSADNEQFF
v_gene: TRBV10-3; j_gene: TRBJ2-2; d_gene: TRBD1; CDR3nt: TGTGCCATCAGTGTGGGACAGGGTACCGGGGAGCTGTTTTTT; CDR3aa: CAISVGQGTGELFF
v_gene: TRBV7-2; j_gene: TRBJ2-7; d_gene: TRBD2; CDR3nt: TGTGCCAGCAGCCCCGGGAGGCCCCCGACTTCCACCTACGAGCAGTACTTC; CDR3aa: CASSPGRPPTSTYEQYF
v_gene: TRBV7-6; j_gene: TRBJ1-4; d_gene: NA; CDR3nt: TGTGCCAGCCGTCACGGAGGCGGGAATGAAAAACTGTTTTTT; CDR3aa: CASRHGGGNEKLFF
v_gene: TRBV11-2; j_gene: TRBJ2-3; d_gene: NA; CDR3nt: TGTGCCAGCAGCTTCCCCCTTGGTGCAGTATATAGCACAGATACGCAGTATTTT; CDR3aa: CASSFPLGAVYSTDTQYF
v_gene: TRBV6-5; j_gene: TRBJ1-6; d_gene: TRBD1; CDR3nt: TGTGCCAGCAGTTATCGGGACAGACCAAATTCACCCCTCCACTTT; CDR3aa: CASSYRDRPNSPLHF
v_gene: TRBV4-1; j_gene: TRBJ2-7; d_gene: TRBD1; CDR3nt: TGCGCCAGCAGCCAAATAGGACAGGGGGTCTCCTACGAGCAGTACTTC; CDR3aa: CASSQIGQGVSYEQYF
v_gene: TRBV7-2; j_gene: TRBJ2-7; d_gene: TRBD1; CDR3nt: TGTGCCAGCAGCTTAATGCCGCAGGGGGCAAACTACGAGCAGTACTTC; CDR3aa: CASSLMPQGANYEQYF
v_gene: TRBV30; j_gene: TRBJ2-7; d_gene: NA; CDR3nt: TGTGCCTGGCTGATCAGCTCCTACGAGCAGTACTTC; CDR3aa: CAWLISSYEQYF
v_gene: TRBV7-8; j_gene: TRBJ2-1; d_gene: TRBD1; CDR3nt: TGTGCCAGCAGCTTAGAGGGACAGGGCAGTTTTCTTCGGTTCTTC; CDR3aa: CASSLEGQGSFLRFF
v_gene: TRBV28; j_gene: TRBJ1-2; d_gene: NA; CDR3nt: TGTGCCAGCAGTTTATATCAGAGGGGCTACACCTTC; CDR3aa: CASSLYQRGYTF
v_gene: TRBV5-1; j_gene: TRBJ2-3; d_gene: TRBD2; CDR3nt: TGCGCCAGCAGCGCGGGGGTTGTGGGTACAGATACGCAGTATTTT; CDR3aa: CASSAGVVGTDTQYF
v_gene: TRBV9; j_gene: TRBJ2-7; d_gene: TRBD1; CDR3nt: TGTGCCAGCAGCGAAACGACAGGGGGCTTCTACGAGCAGTACTTC; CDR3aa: CASSETTGGFYEQYF
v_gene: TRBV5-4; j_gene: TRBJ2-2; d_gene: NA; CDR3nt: TGTGCCAGCAGCCCCGAGTGGGCTGGGGCAACCGGGGAGCTGTTTTTT; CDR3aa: CASSPEWAGATGELFF
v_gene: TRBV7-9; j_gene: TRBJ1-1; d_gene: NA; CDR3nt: TGTGCCAGCAGCATTGTCAAACAGGGTTTTGAAGCTTTCTTT; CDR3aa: CASSIVKQGFEAFF
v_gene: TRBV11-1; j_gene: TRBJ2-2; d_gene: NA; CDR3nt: TGTGCCAGCAGCTTCGTCTATGGACTAACTTCCAACACCGGGGAGCTGTTTTTT; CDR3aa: CASSFVYGLTSNTGELFF
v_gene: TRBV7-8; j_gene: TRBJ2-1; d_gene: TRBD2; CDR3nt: TGTGCCAGCAGCGGCGGGAGGGGGGTTGAGCAGTTCTTC; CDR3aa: CASSGGRGVEQFF
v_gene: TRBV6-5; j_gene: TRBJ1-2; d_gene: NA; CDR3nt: TGTGCCAGCAGTTACCAGGGGCGAGGGGGCTACACCTTC; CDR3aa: CASSYQGRGGYTF
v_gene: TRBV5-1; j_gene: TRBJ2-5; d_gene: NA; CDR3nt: TGCGCCAGCAGCCAGACAAGAGAGACCCAGTACTTC; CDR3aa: CASSQTRETQYF
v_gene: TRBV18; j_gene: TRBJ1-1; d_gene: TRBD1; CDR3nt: TGTGCCAGCTCAAAGGACAGGACGCACACTGAAGCTTTCTTT; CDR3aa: CASSKDRTHTEAFF
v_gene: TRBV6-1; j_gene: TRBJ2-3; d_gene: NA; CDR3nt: TGTGCCAGCAGTGGTAGACAGGTGGATACGCAGTATTTT; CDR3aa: CASSGRQVDTQYF
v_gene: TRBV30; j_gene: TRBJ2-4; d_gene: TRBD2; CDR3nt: TGTGCCTGGAGTGTAGGCGGGAGGGCTTCGAACATTCAGTACTTC; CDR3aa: CAWSVGGRASNIQYF
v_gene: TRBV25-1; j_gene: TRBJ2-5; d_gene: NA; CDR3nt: TGTGCCAGCAGTGAATCGGGGGGCCCTAGAGAGACCCAGTACTTC; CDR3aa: CASSESGGPRETQYF
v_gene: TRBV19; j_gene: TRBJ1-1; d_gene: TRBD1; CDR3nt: TGTGCCAGTAGTAGGGGGAGACAGGGGGCCCGAGACACTGAAGCTTTCTTT; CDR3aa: CASSRGRQGARDTEAFF
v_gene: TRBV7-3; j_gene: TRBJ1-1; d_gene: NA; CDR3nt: TGTGCCAGCAGCTTAATCCATGTTGGGCAGAACACTGAAGCTTTCTTT; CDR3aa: CASSLIHVGQNTEAFF
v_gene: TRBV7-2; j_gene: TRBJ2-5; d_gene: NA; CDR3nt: TGTGCCAGCAGTGGAGAGGAGACCCAGTACTTC; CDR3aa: CASSGEETQYF
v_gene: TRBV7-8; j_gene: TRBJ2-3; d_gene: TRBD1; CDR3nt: TGTGCCAGCAGCCTTCGACAGGGGTCAGATACGCAGTATTTT; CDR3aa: CASSLRQGSDTQYF
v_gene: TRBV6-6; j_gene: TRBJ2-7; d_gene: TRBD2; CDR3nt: TGTGCCAGCAGTTACTCCTGGGCGGGAGGTGTGTACGAGCAGTACTTC; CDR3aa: CASSYSWAGGVYEQYF
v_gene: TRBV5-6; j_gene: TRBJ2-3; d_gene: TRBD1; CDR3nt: TGTGCCAGCAGCTTGGGGACAGGTAGGGCGGATACGCAGTATTTT; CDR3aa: CASSLGTGRADTQYF